Detailed here is one TCR beta chain. Its antigen remains unidentified. The CDR3 consists of 15 residues. Trimming took off 3 bases at V and 0 bases at J, with 9 bases between the two ends. The V gene's germline CDR1 is SNHLY and CDR2 FYNNEI. This sample stems from a study of STAT3 mutations in large granular lymphocyte leukemia. Study at large: Over half of T-LGLL patients had one or more immunosuppressive regimens. Study outcomes and limitations: Clonal expansion was inferred from other time points because no sample existed at each clone's first appearance. At least one immunodominant TCR beta clonotype appeared in every T-cell large granular lymphocyte leukemia patient.

Approximately 40,000 productive templates were obtained per sample on average. Clones were read by immunoSEQ multiplex PCR, and TCRdb kept only the in-frame ones, dropping some. The table has approximately 3,200 clones, approximately 88% seen once. Sequenced sample: peripheral blood mononuclear cells. The rearrangement uses TRBV2 and TRBJ1-3, with D perhaps TRBD1 (6 bases). The clonotype was recovered from a man in his forties with T-cell large granular lymphocyte leukemia. Some clones in this sample may be carry-over from other donors' samples. CDR3 region: CASSEGAYSGNTIYF. CDR3 in DNA: TGTGCCAGCAGTGAGGGGGCGTACTCTGGAAACACCATATATTTT.